Each of the 17 T cell receptor beta chains below was sequenced from the same sample in a study of patients and donors after allogeneic stem cell transplantation (dated by TCRdb to 2020 to 2021). To prepare the library, RT-PCR was applied. Reads for this sample came from a NextSeq 550. The public reads were reprocessed in TCRdb via fastp at Q25 and MiXCR, keeping in-frame beta chains. All rows with the same CDR3 protein become a single entry with the most common DNA and genes. The sample records approximately 160,000 distinct CDR3 sequences, more than 20% of which are singletons. The leading ten clones occupy roughly 26% of the sample. The sequenced material came from blood, either unsorted or a sorted T cell fraction (not recorded which). The receptors originated from a human donor who was either an allogeneic HSCT recipient or a stem cell or donor lymphocyte infusion donor (not recorded which). It is not recorded whose cells these are; they may come from a transplant donor.

The chain joins TRBV6-2 or TRBV6-3 to TRBJ1-3, with D possibly TRBD1 on 5 matching bases. The V and J ends lost 5 bases and 2 bases respectively, with 13 bases between them. Germline V lookup: CDR1 MNHEY, CDR2 SVGEGT. The CDR3 totals 15 residues. The CDR3 nucleotides are TGTGCCAGCAGTCCGGGACTCGGGACTGGAAACACCATATATTTT. It translates to CASSPGLGTGNTIYF.

A few counts support this clonotype. V and J are TRBV25-1 and TRBJ2-2, with D uncertain. Trimming cost V 3 bases and J 7 bases, with 12 bases left between them. The CDR3 has 14 amino acids. Per the germline V gene, CDR1 is MGHDK and CDR2 is SYGVNS. The DNA for the CDR3 is TGTGCCAGCAGTGAGGCTAGTCCCGTCGGGGAGCTGTTTTTT. Residues: CASSEASPVGELFF.

The chain has TRBV20-1 and TRBJ2-7; 8 bases are a match to TRBD1. Trimming took 2 bases from V and 5 from J; bases not matched to a gene: 5. The CDR3 extends over 13 amino acids. CDR1 DFQATT and CDR2 SNEGSKA come from the germline V gene (reference sequence). DNA of the CDR3: TGCAGTGCTAGACAGGGGGCGCAGGACGAGCAGTACTTC. This codes for CSARQGAQDEQYF.

This clonotype was seen many times. The chain carries TRBV13 and TRBJ2-1; D is undetermined. Germline V gene lookup returns CDR1 PRHDT and CDR2 FYEKMQ (reference sequence). This CDR3 spans 16 amino acids. Trimming took 5 bases from V and 3 from J, leaving 17 bases between them. CDR3 nucleotide sequence: TGTGCCAGCAGCCGAAAGGGTGGGGTAGGCTACAATGAGCAGTTCTTC. It translates to CASSRKGGVGYNEQFF.

CDR3 sequence reads: CASSLVYGDYGYTF. CDR3 DNA sequence: TGTGCCAGCAGCTTAGTATACGGGGATTATGGCTACACCTTC. The chain combines TRBV7-2 with TRBJ1-2; D gene uncertain. The germline gives CDR1 SGHTA, CDR2 FQGNSA. The CDR3 is made up of 14 amino acids. Deletions cut 1 base from V and 5 bases from J, with 11 bases between.

CDR3 in amino acids: CSAATGRKNIQYF. The CDR3 DNA sequence: TGCAGCGCCGCCACCGGGAGAAAAAACATTCAGTACTTC. V and J are TRBV29-1 and TRBJ2-4, with D possibly matching TRBD2 (6 bases). V was trimmed by 7 bases and J by 4 bases, leaving 14 bases between them. This CDR3 has 13 amino acids. The germline gives CDR1 SQVTM, CDR2 ANQGSEA.

This chain uses TRBV29-1 with TRBJ1-2; 9 positions match TRBD1. The CDR3 sequence is 13 residues long. Germline lookup yields CDR1 SQVTM and CDR2 ANQGSEA. V dropped 6 bases and J dropped 4; count of bases not matched to a gene: 6. The CDR3 DNA follows: TGCAGCGTATACAGGGGGCTCGGCTATGGCTACACCTTC. Its translation: CSVYRGLGYGYTF.

The rearrangement uses TRBV5-1 and TRBJ2-1; D not certain. V dropped 3 bases and J dropped 5 bases, with 18 bases sitting between them. This CDR3 comprises 16 residues. The germline V gene has CDR1 SGHRS and CDR2 YFSETQ. CDR3 nucleotides: TGCGCCAGCAGCTCGATTCCAGGTAGGAAGGACAATGAGCAGTTCTTC. Translating gives CASSSIPGRKDNEQFF.

This clonotype was seen at least ten times. The gene calls are TRBV12-3 or TRBV12-4 and TRBJ1-3; D unresolved. This CDR3 spans 16 amino acids. Trimming took 1 base from V and 0 from J, leaving 10 bases between them. CDR3 loop: CASSLGAVNSGNTIYF. The CDR3 region has the DNA TGTGCCAGCAGTTTAGGTGCGGTGAACTCTGGAAACACCATATATTTT.

This rearrangement joins TRBV12-3 or TRBV12-4 to TRBJ1-1, with 9 bases identical to TRBD1. This CDR3 spans 13 amino acids. V lost 7 bases and J lost 7; bases outside the gene matches: 7. CDR3 sequence reads: CASTTYRGLEAFF. For the CDR3, the DNA is TGTGCCAGCACCACTTACAGGGGGCTTGAAGCTTTCTTT.

The chain is built from TRBV11-3 and TRBJ1-1; TRBD1 matches 7 bases. This CDR3 has 15 residues. CDR1 and CDR2 from the germline V gene are SGHNT and YENEEA. V gave up 4 bases and J gave up 1 base; unmatched junction bases: 6. The CDR3: CASSSGTAGNTEAFF. The CDR3 region has the DNA TGTGCCAGCAGCTCCGGGACAGCCGGGAACACTGAAGCTTTCTTT.

This clonotype was observed a handful of times. J is TRBJ2-7 and V is TRBV12-3 or TRBV12-4; D tentatively reads TRBD1 or TRBD2 (5 bases each). Trimming stripped 6 bases from V and 2 bases from J, with 8 bases between. This CDR3 comprises 12 residues. The CDR3 DNA reads TGTGCCAGCAGGAGGGGACCCTACGAGCAGTACTTC. Amino acid sequence: CASRRGPYEQYF.

The V and J genes are TRBV7-2 and TRBJ1-1; perhaps TRBD1 as D (5 bases). The CDR3 sequence is 15 residues long. Germline CDR1 SGHTA, CDR2 FQGNSA. Trimming took off 2 bases at V and 1 base at J, with 11 bases between the two ends. CDR3 DNA: TGTGCCAGCAGCTTATTCAAGGGGACGAACACTGAAGCTTTCTTT. Translation gives CASSLFKGTNTEAFF. Filled out from reference TRBV7-2 and TRBJ1-1, the complete variable domain reads GAGVSQSPSNKVTEKGKDVELRCDPISGHTALYWYRQSLGQGLEFLIYFQGNSAPDKSGLPSDRFSAERTGGSVSTLTIQRTQQEDSAVYLCASSLFKGTNTEAFFGQGTRLTVV.

This clonotype showed up just a few times. This chain uses TRBV10-3 with TRBJ1-2, with TRBD1 as a possible D gene (6 bases). CDR3 length: 11 residues. Germline V gene lookup returns CDR1 ENHRY and CDR2 SYGVKD. V was shortened by 7 bases and J by 6 bases, with 9 bases between the two germline ends. CDR3 region: CAIKGGNGYTF. For the CDR3, the DNA is TGTGCCATCAAAGGGGGTAATGGCTACACCTTC.

The chain uses TRBV5-1 and TRBJ1-2, with D possibly being TRBD1 (6 bases). V dropped 4 bases and J dropped 6 bases, with 19 bases sitting between them. The CDR3 has 15 residues. CDR1 and CDR2 (germline): SGHRS, YFSETQ. CDR3 in DNA: TGCGCCAGCAGCATAAAGGCAGGGGCGGTGGATGGCTACACCTTC. Translating it yields CASSIKAGAVDGYTF.

This clonotype was detected only a few times. V gene TRBV28 combines with J gene TRBJ1-2; TRBD1 is a possible D gene (6 bases). CDR3 size: 15 residues. Trimming cost V 7 bases and J 3 bases, with 18 bases left between them. Per germline, CDR1 MDHEN and CDR2 SYDVKM. The CDR3 sequence: CASTAAGANYYGYTF. CDR3 sequence (DNA): TGTGCCAGCACCGCAGCAGGGGCCAATTACTATGGCTACACCTTC.

This clonotype was seen more than once but under ten times. The V and J genes are TRBV2 and TRBJ1-5; 8 bases agree with TRBD1. This CDR3 has 14 residues. J lost 4 bases, V lost 4 bases, and 3 bases had no gene match. Germline V gene lookup returns CDR1 SNHLY and CDR2 FYNNEI. The CDR3 coding sequence is TGTGCCAGCAGTGCCAACAGGGGGAATCAGCCCCAGCATTTT. Its protein product is CASSANRGNQPQHF.